The 4 T cell receptor beta chains presented below share a single source sample, sequenced in a study of Ad26.COV2.S vaccination and SARS-CoV-2 variants. The assay was immunoSEQ multiplex PCR, and TCRdb's table has in-frame clones only and misses some. Of fewer than 150,000 clones in the sample, 70% to 90% were seen once. The specimen comprised peripheral blood, sampled after recovery from COVID-19. These TCRs come from a human donor who had recovered from COVID-19.

The chain combines TRBV13 with TRBJ2-3, with a weak D call TRBD2 (6 bases). The CDR3 sequence is 16 residues long. Germline CDR1 PRHDT, CDR2 FYEKMQ (reference sequence). V lost 4 bases, J lost 0 bases, and 14 bases lay in between. The CDR3, as DNA: TGTGCCAGCAGCTCTCGACTAGGATCTAGCACAGATACGCAGTATTTT. Translated: CASSSRLGSSTDTQYF.

The V gene is TRBV10-2, the J gene TRBJ2-3; 8 nucleotides match TRBD2. Trimming took 6 bases from V and 0 from J; bases not matched to a gene: 11. Germline CDR1 and CDR2: WSHSY and SAAADI. CDR3 length: 17 amino acids. The CDR3 DNA sequence: TGCGCCAGCAGCCGCGCCGGGGGGGGATCTAGCACAGATACGCAGTATTTT. The encoded protein is CASSRAGGGSSTDTQYF.

This clone appeared once. This chain joins TRBV19 and TRBJ1-1, with D tentatively TRBD1 (6 bases). V lost 3 bases to trimming and J lost 0 bases, with 11 bases between them. Germline CDR1 and CDR2: LNHDA and SQIVND (reference sequence). CDR3 length: 15 amino acids. The CDR3 DNA sequence: TGTGCCAGTAGTATCAACGGACAGCTGAACACTGAAGCTTTCTTT. Residues: CASSINGQLNTEAFF.

This chain uses TRBV28 with TRBJ1-5; a possible D gene is TRBD1 (5 bases). V lost 3 bases and J lost 0, with 24 bases in between. Germline V gives CDR1 MDHEN, CDR2 SYDVKM. The CDR3 has 20 residues. CDR3 nucleotides: TGTGCCAGCAGTTTGTGGGGGGTCCCCAAGGACCGGTATAGCAATCAGCCCCAGCATTTT. Translated, it gives CASSLWGVPKDRYSNQPQHF.